The 5 T cell receptor beta chains presented below share a single source sample, sequenced in a study of beta chain features in type 1 diabetes. Study-wide results and caveats: TCRB CDR3s from Type 1 diabetes patients were moderately but significantly shorter in all four CD4+ subsets.

Their antigens are not known. Expressed TCRB transcripts got sequenced, as all isolated RNA was reverse transcribed. Assay: immunoSEQ multiplex PCR; the TCRdb copy retains only in-frame clones and omits some. The sample holds 100,000 to 150,000 clones, roughly a sixth seen once. Sequenced: central memory CD4+ T cells from blood. These receptor sequences come from a man between 18 and 35 years old with type 1 diabetes.

The V and J genes are TRBV29-1 and TRBJ2-3; unclear D gene. The V and J ends lost 5 bases and 6 bases respectively, with 12 bases between them. In germline, CDR1 is SQVTM, CDR2 ANQGSEA. The CDR3 extends over 12 amino acids. Here the CDR3 DNA reads TGCAGCGTTTCTGACTTGGCGGATACGCAGTATTTT. Translating gives CSVSDLADTQYF.

The chain joins TRBV18 to TRBJ2-5, with D unclear. Germline CDR1 is KGHSH and CDR2 is LQKENI. Trimming removed 2 bases from V and 5 bases from J, with 9 bases in between. The CDR3 has 13 residues. CDR3 nucleotides: TGTGCCAGCTCACCATCGACCGAGGAGACCCAGTACTTC. Protein product: CASSPSTEETQYF.

On this clone itself: Additional DNA sequences in this sample encode the identical CDR3. The V call is TRBV7-9, the J call TRBJ1-1, with a tentative D call TRBD1 (6 bases). The V gene's germline CDR1 is SEHNR and CDR2 FQNEAQ (reference sequence). This CDR3 has 14 amino acids. The germline V and J ends were trimmed by 1 base and 1 base, with 7 bases remaining between them. CDR3 protein: CASSLVQGNTEAFF. The DNA of the CDR3 is TGTGCCAGCAGCTTAGTACAGGGGAACACTGAAGCTTTCTTT. Combining the CDR3 with reference TRBV7-9 and TRBJ1-1 gives the whole variable domain DTGVSQNPRHKITKRGQNVTFRCDPISEHNRLYWYRQTLGQGPEFLTYFQNEAQLEKSRLLSDRFSAERPKGSFSTLEIQRTEQGDSAMYLCASSLVQGNTEAFFGQGTRLTVV.

The chain combines TRBV4-1 with TRBJ1-4, with D possibly matching TRBD1 (6 bases). The CDR3 is 13 residues long. Looked up from germline, CDR1 is MGHRA and CDR2 is YSYEKL. The V end was cut by 6 bases, the J end by 8 bases, with 13 bases between. In DNA, the CDR3 is TGCGCCAGCAGACAGGGTATGGGGGAAAAACTGTTTTTT. It is translated as CASRQGMGEKLFF.

CDR3 protein: CASSPGLAGMYQETQYF. The CDR3 nucleotides are TGTGCCAGCAGCCCCGGACTAGCGGGAATGTACCAAGAGACCCAGTACTTC. This sequence joins TRBV7-9 and TRBJ2-5; 12 nucleotides line up with TRBD2. Germline-derived CDR1 and CDR2 are SEHNR and FQNEAQ (reference sequence). There are 17 residues in the CDR3. The V segment lost 5 bases and the J segment 0 bases; nucleotides outside the gene matches: 7.